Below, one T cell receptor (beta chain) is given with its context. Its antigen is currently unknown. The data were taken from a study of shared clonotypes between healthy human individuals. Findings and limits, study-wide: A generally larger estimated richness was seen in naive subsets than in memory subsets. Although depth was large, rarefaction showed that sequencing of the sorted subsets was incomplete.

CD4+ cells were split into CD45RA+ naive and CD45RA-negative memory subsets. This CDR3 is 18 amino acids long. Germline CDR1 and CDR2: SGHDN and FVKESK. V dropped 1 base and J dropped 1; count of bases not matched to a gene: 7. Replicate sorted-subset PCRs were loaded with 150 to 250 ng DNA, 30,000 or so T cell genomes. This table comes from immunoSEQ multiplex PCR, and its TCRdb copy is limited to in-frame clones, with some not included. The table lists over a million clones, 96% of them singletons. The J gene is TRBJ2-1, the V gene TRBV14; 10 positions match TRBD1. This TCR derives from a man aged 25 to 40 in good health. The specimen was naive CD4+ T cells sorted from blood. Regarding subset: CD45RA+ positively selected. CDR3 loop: CASSQGGQGLPSYNEQFF. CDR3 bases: TGTGCCAGCAGCCAAGGGGGACAGGGGCTCCCTTCCTACAATGAGCAGTTCTTC.